The present T cell receptor beta chain was sequenced within a study of T cells in narcolepsy. This CDR3 comprises 14 residues. V was cut by 8 bases and J by 0 bases, with 13 bases left in between. Germline V gene sequence: CDR1 MNHNY, CDR2 SVGAGI (reference sequence). Findings and limits, study-wide: Autoreactive HCRT-specific and TRIB2-specific clonotypes were marked in same-patient CSF-versus-blood CD4+ comparisons.

Turning to this clone: Its matching antigen is unknown.

TCRdb's table, derived via immunoSEQ multiplex PCR, lists solely in-frame clones and lacks some. Here the sample spans tens of thousands of clones, 75% to 85% being singletons. Sequencing was carried out using CD45RA- memory CD4+ T cells from PBMCs. This rearrangement joins TRBV6-6 to TRBJ1-1; unclear D gene. This sequence originates from a human donor with narcolepsy. CDR3 bases: TGTGCCAGCCTTTTGACTACCATGAACACTGAAGCTTTCTTT. Its protein product is CASLLTTMNTEAFF.